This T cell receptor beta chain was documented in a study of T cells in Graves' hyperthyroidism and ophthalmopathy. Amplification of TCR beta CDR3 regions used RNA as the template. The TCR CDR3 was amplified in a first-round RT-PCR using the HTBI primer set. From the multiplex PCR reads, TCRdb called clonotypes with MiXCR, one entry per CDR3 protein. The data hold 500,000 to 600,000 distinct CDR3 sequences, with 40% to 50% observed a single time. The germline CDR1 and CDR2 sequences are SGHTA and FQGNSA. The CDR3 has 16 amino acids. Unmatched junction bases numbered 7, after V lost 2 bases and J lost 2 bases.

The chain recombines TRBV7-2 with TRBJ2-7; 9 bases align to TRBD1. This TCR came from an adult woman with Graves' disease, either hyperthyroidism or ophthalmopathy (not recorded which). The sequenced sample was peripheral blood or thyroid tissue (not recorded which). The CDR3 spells CASSLRWTGVTYEQYF. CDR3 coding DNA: TGTGCCAGCAGCTTACGCTGGACAGGGGTCACCTACGAGCAGTACTTC.